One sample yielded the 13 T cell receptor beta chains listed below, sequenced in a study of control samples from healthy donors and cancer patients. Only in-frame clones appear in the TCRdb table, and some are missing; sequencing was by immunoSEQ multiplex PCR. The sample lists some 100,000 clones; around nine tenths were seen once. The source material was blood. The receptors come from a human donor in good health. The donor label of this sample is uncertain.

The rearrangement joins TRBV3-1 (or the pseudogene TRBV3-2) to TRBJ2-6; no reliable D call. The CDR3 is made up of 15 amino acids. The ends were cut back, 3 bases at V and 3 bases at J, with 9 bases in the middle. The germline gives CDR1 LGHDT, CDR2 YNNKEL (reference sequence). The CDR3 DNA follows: TGTGCCAGCAGCCATGTTCGGCTTGGGGCCAACGTCCTGACTTTC. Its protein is CASSHVRLGANVLTF.

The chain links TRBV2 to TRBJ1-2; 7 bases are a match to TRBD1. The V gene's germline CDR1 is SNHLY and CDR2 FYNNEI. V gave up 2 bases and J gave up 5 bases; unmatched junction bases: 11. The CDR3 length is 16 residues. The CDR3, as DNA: TGTGCCAGCAGTGAATTTGTGGGCACAGGGGATTATGGCTACACCTTC. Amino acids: CASSEFVGTGDYGYTF. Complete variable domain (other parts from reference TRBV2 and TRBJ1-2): EPEVTQTPSHQVTQMGQEVILRCVPISNHLYFYWYRQILGQKVEFLVSFYNNEISEKSEIFDDQFSVERPDGSNFTLKIRSTKLEDSAMYFCASSEFVGTGDYGYTFGSGTRLTVV.

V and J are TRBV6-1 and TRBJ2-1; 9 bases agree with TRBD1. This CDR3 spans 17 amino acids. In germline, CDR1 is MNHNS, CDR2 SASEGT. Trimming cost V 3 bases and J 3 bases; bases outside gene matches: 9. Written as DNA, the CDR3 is TGTGCCAGCAGTGAGGGCCCCGGGACAGGGCACTACAATGAGCAGTTCTTC. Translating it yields CASSEGPGTGHYNEQFF.

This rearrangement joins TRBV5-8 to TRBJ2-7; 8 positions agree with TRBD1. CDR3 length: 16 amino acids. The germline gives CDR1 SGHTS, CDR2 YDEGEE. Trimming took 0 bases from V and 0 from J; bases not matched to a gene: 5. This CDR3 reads CASSLETGTGSYEQYF. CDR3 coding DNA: TGTGCCAGCAGCTTGGAGACCGGGACAGGCTCCTACGAGCAGTACTTC.

The CDR3: CASSEYANTGELFF. The CDR3 DNA reads as TGTGCCAGCAGTGAATATGCGAACACCGGGGAGCTGTTTTTT. This chain uses TRBV2 with TRBJ2-2; no firm D call. The length of the CDR3 is 14 residues. Germline assignment: CDR1 SNHLY and CDR2 FYNNEI. Between the trimmed V and J ends, which lost 2 bases and 0 bases, there was a span of 4 bases.

CDR3 in amino acids: CASSPEVAGDRNIQYF. CDR3 DNA sequence: TGTGCCAGCAGTCCCGAAGTAGCGGGGGATCGGAACATTCAGTACTTC. The gene calls are TRBV7-9 and TRBJ2-4; TRBD2 agrees at 9 bases. CDR1 and CDR2 from the germline V gene are SEHNR and FQNEAQ (reference sequence). The CDR3 is 16 amino acids. V shed 6 bases, J shed 7 bases, and the junction held 13 bases outside the gene matches.

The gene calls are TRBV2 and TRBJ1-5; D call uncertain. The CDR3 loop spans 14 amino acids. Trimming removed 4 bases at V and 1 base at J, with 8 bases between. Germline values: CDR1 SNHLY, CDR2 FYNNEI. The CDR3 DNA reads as TGTGCCAGCAGTGTGGAAGGAAGCAATCAGCCCCAGCATTTT. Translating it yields CASSVEGSNQPQHF.

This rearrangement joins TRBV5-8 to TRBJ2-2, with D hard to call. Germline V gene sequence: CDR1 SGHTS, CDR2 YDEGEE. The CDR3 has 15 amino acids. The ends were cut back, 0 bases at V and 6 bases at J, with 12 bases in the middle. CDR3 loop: CASSLGALVAGELFF. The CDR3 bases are TGTGCCAGCAGCTTGGGGGCGCTTGTAGCCGGGGAGCTGTTTTTT.

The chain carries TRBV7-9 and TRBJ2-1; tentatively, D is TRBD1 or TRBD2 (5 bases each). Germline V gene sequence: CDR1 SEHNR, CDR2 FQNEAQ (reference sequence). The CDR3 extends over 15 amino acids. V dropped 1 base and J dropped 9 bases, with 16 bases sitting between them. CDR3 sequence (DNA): TGTGCCAGCAGCTTAGGATCAGGGTCAGGAGGTGAGCAGTTCTTC. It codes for CASSLGSGSGGEQFF.

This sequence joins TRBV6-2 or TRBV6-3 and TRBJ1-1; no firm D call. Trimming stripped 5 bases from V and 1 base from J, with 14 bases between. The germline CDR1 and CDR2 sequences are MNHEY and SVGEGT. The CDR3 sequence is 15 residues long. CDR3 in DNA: TGTGCCAGCAGTACAATACCGATATGGAACACTGAAGCTTTCTTT. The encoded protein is CASSTIPIWNTEAFF.

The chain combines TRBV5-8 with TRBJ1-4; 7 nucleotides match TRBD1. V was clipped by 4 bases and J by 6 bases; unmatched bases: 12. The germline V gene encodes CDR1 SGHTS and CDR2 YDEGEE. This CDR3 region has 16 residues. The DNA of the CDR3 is TGTGCCAGCAGCCAATACCGGGACAGAGGCTATGAAAAACTGTTTTTT. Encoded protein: CASSQYRDRGYEKLFF.

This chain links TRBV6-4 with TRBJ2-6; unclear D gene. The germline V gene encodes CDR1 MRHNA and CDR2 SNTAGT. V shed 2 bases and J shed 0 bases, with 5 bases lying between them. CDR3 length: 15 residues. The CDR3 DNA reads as TGTGCCAGCAGTGACGGGGTCTCTGGGGCCAACGTCCTGACTTTC. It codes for CASSDGVSGANVLTF.

The CDR3 coding sequence is TGTGCCAGCGCAGACAGGGACGTCTACAATGAGCAGTTCTTC. Amino acids: CASADRDVYNEQFF. This sequence joins TRBV27 and TRBJ2-1, with 7 bases identical to TRBD1. CDR3 length: 14 amino acids. Germline assignment: CDR1 MNHEY and CDR2 SMNVEV (reference sequence). J gave up 3 bases and V 8 bases, and 7 bases lay outside the gene matches.